Below, 26 T cell receptor beta chains from the same sample are listed, as sequenced in a study of Ad26.COV2.S vaccination and SARS-CoV-2 variants. Profiling relied on immunoSEQ multiplex PCR, and the TCRdb table lists in-frame clones only, not all of them. The repertoire holds approximately 410,000 clones, with 92% as singletons. Indicated treatment: roughly 19 received Ad26.COV2.S at low or high dose, single or two shots; roughly 5 received placebo; per-sample allocation not given. Samples came from day 63 after the first vaccine or placebo injection. The input for sequencing was peripheral blood, taken in a trial of Ad26.COV2.S vaccine versus placebo. These receptors came from a person aged 18-60 years who received the Ad26.COV2.S COVID-19 vaccine or a placebo.

The V and J genes are TRBV4-1 and TRBJ2-1; 8 bases are a match to TRBD2. CDR1 is MGHRA and CDR2 is YSYEKL in the germline V gene. This CDR3 is 14 amino acids long. The junction had 4 bases not matched to a gene; V was cut back by 1 base and J by 8 bases. CDR3 amino acids: CASSQGTSRDEQFF. Written as DNA, the CDR3 is TGCGCCAGCAGCCAAGGGACTAGCAGGGATGAGCAGTTCTTC.

The V call is TRBV3-1 (or the pseudogene TRBV3-2), the J call TRBJ1-2; weak D call: TRBD1 (6 bases). V was cut by 0 bases and J by 3 bases, with 11 bases left in between. Germline loops: CDR1 LGHDT, CDR2 YNNKEL (reference sequence). This CDR3 has 15 amino acids. The CDR3 DNA follows: TGTGCCAGCAGCCAAGATACCCAGGGGTACTATGGCTACACCTTC. This sequence encodes CASSQDTQGYYGYTF.

Comment on this clone: One end of the junction varies from germline; a read error may be responsible. The chain has TRBV5-4 and TRBJ2-7; D gene unclear. CDR3 length equals 11 residues. Germline V lookup: CDR1 SGHNT, CDR2 YYREEE (reference sequence). CDR3 coding DNA: TGTGCCAGCACCCAGTCCGGTATACGGCTCTTC. The encoded protein is CASTQSGIRLF.

J is TRBJ1-4 and V is TRBV6-5; 8 nucleotides align to TRBD1. In germline, CDR1 is MNHEY, CDR2 SVGAGI. J was trimmed by 5 bases and V by 1 base; bases with no gene match: 3. The CDR3 loop spans 15 amino acids. The CDR3 spells CASSYYRTGNEKLFF. The CDR3, as DNA: TGTGCCAGCAGTTACTACAGGACAGGGAATGAAAAACTGTTTTTT.

The chain employs TRBV3-1 (or the pseudogene TRBV3-2) and TRBJ2-7; weak D call: TRBD2 (7 bases). Germline assignment: CDR1 LGHDT and CDR2 YNNKEL (reference sequence). The germline V and J ends were trimmed by 3 bases and 7 bases, with 19 bases remaining between them. The CDR3 has 15 amino acids. As DNA, the CDR3 is TGTGCCAGCAGCCAGTCACGAGGGGGGGACCGGGAGCAGTACTTC. Translation: CASSQSRGGDREQYF.

The rearrangement uses TRBV25-1 and TRBJ1-5; D remains ambiguous. Germline values: CDR1 MGHDK, CDR2 SYGVNS. Between the trimmed V and J ends, which lost 1 base and 7 bases, there was a span of 11 bases. The CDR3 covers 14 residues. CDR3 DNA sequence: TGTGCCAGCAGTGAATCCGGGGTCCGCCAGCCCCAGCATTTT. This sequence encodes CASSESGVRQPQHF.

This clone has more than one count but fewer than ten. The rearrangement joins TRBV6-1 to TRBJ1-5; TRBD1 matches 7 bases. From germline, CDR1 is MNHNS and CDR2 SASEGT. The J segment lost 7 bases and the V segment lost 1 base, leaving 4 bases of the junction unmatched. The CDR3 runs 14 residues. The CDR3 region is CASSEVTGWQPQHF. Here the CDR3 DNA reads TGTGCCAGCAGTGAAGTGACAGGGTGGCAGCCCCAGCATTTT.

The sample holds one count of this clone. This chain joins TRBV11-2 and TRBJ2-7; 8 bases match TRBD2. In germline, CDR1 is SGHAT, CDR2 FQNNGV. Trimming at V came to 1 base and at J to 4 bases, leaving 15 bases not matched to a gene. This CDR3 has 18 amino acids. CDR3 sequence (DNA): TGTGCCAGCAGCTTAGTCTGGCGGGGGGCCAGAGACGTATACGAGCAGTACTTC. Amino acids: CASSLVWRGARDVYEQYF.

V is TRBV12-3 or TRBV12-4 and J is TRBJ2-1, with D tentatively TRBD2 (6 bases). The CDR3 sequence is 13 residues long. V was clipped by 5 bases and J by 4 bases, with 9 bases between them. CDR3 sequence reads: CASSAGQYNEQFF. CDR3 nucleotides: TGTGCCAGCAGTGCGGGGCAGTACAATGAGCAGTTCTTC.

The gene calls are TRBV2 and TRBJ1-5, with 7 bases fitting TRBD1. CDR1 and CDR2 (germline): SNHLY, FYNNEI. The junction had 16 bases not matched to a gene; V was cut back by 5 bases and J by 0 bases. The CDR3 runs 19 residues. In DNA form, the CDR3 reads TGTGCCAGCAGTACCCCTGGAGGGGGCCCCTTCTATAGCAATCAGCCCCAGCATTTT. Residues: CASSTPGGGPFYSNQPQHF.

The genes are TRBV11-2 and TRBJ2-5; TRBD2 matches 8 bases. Germline-derived CDR1 and CDR2 are SGHAT and FQNNGV. There are 16 residues in the CDR3. Trimming removed 3 bases from V and 1 base from J; junction bases left unmatched: 7. The CDR3 coding sequence is TGTGCCAGCAGCTTTGGAGCGGGGGTTACCCAAGAGACCCAGTACTTC. The encoded protein is CASSFGAGVTQETQYF.

V gene TRBV7-9 combines with J gene TRBJ2-2; perhaps TRBD1 as D (7 bases). This CDR3 comprises 16 residues. CDR1 is SEHNR and CDR2 is FQNEAQ in the germline V gene (reference sequence). V shed 6 bases and J shed 0 bases, with 14 bases lying between them. CDR3 residues: CASRSGGGTNTGELFF. CDR3 DNA sequence: TGTGCCAGCAGGTCCGGAGGGGGCACGAACACCGGGGAGCTGTTTTTT.

The chain recombines TRBV11-2 with TRBJ2-3; TRBD2 is a possible D gene (6 bases). The V and J ends lost 5 bases and 5 bases respectively, with 20 bases between them. The CDR3 consists of 16 residues. In germline, CDR1 is SGHAT, CDR2 FQNNGV. Written as DNA, the CDR3 is TGTGCCAGCAGCGGGCTGGACGCCCGGCGGGGAGATACGCAGTATTTT. This gives the protein CASSGLDARRGDTQYF.

This rearrangement joins TRBV19 to TRBJ1-6, with 7 bases matching TRBD1. V lost 6 bases to trimming and J lost 0 bases; unmatched junction nucleotides: 5. The germline V gene has CDR1 LNHDA and CDR2 SQIVND (reference sequence). This CDR3 has 16 residues. The CDR3 loop reads CASRLQGSSYNSPLHF. DNA of the CDR3: TGTGCCAGTAGACTACAGGGGAGCTCCTATAATTCACCCCTCCACTTT. Filled out from reference TRBV19 and TRBJ1-6, the complete variable domain reads DGGITQSPKYLFRKEGQNVTLSCEQNLNHDAMYWYRQDPGQGLRLIYYSQIVNDFQKGDIAEGYSVSREKKESFPLTVTSAQKNPTAFYLCASRLQGSSYNSPLHFGNGTRLTVT.

J is TRBJ2-3 and V is TRBV12-3 or TRBV12-4; D call uncertain. This CDR3 comprises 12 residues. Trimming removed 8 bases at V and 5 bases at J, with 11 bases between. CDR3 protein: CASGPARDTQYF. The CDR3 region has the DNA TGTGCCAGCGGGCCTGCTAGAGATACGCAGTATTTT.

This chain links TRBV4-3 with TRBJ1-2; tentatively, D is TRBD1 (6 bases). The CDR3 loop spans 16 amino acids. V lost 1 base and J lost 0, with 12 bases in between. CDR1 is LGHNA and CDR2 is YSLEER in the germline V gene. The DNA of the CDR3 is TGCGCCAGCAGCCAAGGGCCCACAGGGACTAACTATGGCTACACCTTC. Its translation: CASSQGPTGTNYGYTF.

This clone was counted only a few times. CDR3 in amino acids: CASSRHGQGSEQYF. In DNA form, the CDR3 reads TGTGCCAGCAGCAGGCATGGACAGGGGAGCGAGCAGTACTTC. This sequence joins TRBV9 and TRBJ2-7, with 9 bases identical to TRBD1. The CDR3 contains 14 residues. Germline V lookup: CDR1 SGDLS, CDR2 YYNGEE. Losses at the gene ends were 4 bases for V and 6 bases for J; bases not matched to a gene: 8.

This clone was detected once. This rearrangement joins TRBV3-1 (or the pseudogene TRBV3-2) to TRBJ2-1, with a possible D match to TRBD2 (5 bases). This CDR3 contains 17 residues. Trimming removed 0 bases from V and 2 bases from J, with 14 bases in between. The V gene's germline CDR1 is LGHDT and CDR2 YNNKEL (reference sequence). The CDR3 nucleotides read TGTGCCAGCAGCCAAGAGAATTGCGGGTCCCCCTACAATGAGCAGTTCTTC. This encodes CASSQENCGSPYNEQFF.

The chain joins TRBV7-9 to TRBJ1-2; no clear D gene. The V end was cut by 1 base, the J end by 8 bases, with 8 bases between. Germline-derived CDR1 and CDR2 are SEHNR and FQNEAQ (reference sequence). This CDR3 has 12 residues. CDR3 sequence (DNA): TGTGCCAGCAGCTTAGAGGAGTCGGGCTACACCTTC. It codes for CASSLEESGYTF.

Notes on this clone: This same CDR3 is encoded by further DNA sequences in the sample. CDR3 sequence (DNA): TGTGCCAGCAGCTTAAGCGGGGGGGCAGGTGATACGCAGTATTTT. The encoded protein is CASSLSGGAGDTQYF. The chain recombines TRBV7-2 with TRBJ2-3, with 10 bases lining up with TRBD2. CDR3 size: 15 residues. V trimming: 2 bases; J trimming: 6 bases; junction bases outside the gene matches: 5. Per germline, CDR1 SGHTA and CDR2 FQGNSA.

The chain couples TRBV5-5 to TRBJ2-5, with a weak D call TRBD2 (6 bases). The CDR3 has 13 amino acids. Per germline, CDR1 SGHKS and CDR2 YYEKEE (reference sequence). The V end lost 3 bases, the J end lost 2 bases, and 8 bases lay between the germline ends. CDR3: CASSSGLQETQYF. The CDR3 DNA reads as TGTGCCAGCAGCTCCGGACTACAAGAGACCCAGTACTTC.

This rearrangement joins TRBV2 to TRBJ1-6, with 8 nucleotides matching TRBD1. Germline-derived CDR1 and CDR2 are SNHLY and FYNNEI. The CDR3 contains 14 residues. The V segment lost 5 bases and the J segment 10 bases; nucleotides outside the gene matches: 7. CDR3 protein: CASSLGQGNSPLHF. The CDR3 DNA reads TGTGCCAGCAGTTTAGGACAGGGAAACTCACCCCTCCACTTT. Full variable domain (missing parts from reference TRBV2 and TRBJ1-6): EPEVTQTPSHQVTQMGQEVILRCVPISNHLYFYWYRQILGQKVEFLVSFYNNEISEKSEIFDDQFSVERPDGSNFTLKIRSTKLEDSAMYFCASSLGQGNSPLHFGNGTRLTVT.

J is TRBJ2-1 and V is TRBV28, with no clear D. Looked up from germline, CDR1 is MDHEN and CDR2 is SYDVKM. The CDR3 covers 14 residues. V gave up 6 bases and J gave up 0 bases, with 9 bases separating them. Here the CDR3 reads CASRFAGSYNEQFF. DNA for the CDR3: TGTGCCAGCAGGTTCGCCGGCTCCTACAATGAGCAGTTCTTC. Together with reference TRBV28 and TRBJ2-1, the CDR3 gives the full variable domain: DVKVTQSSRYLVKRTGEKVFLECVQDMDHENMFWYRQDPGLGLRLIYFSYDVKMKEKGDIPEGYSVSREKKERFSLILESASTNQTSMYLCASRFAGSYNEQFFGPGTRLTVL.

V usage is TRBV30 and J usage is TRBJ1-2; tentative D call: TRBD1 (5 bases). Germline CDR1 GTSNPN, CDR2 SVGIG (reference sequence). V dropped 3 bases and J dropped 6 bases, with 14 bases sitting between them. This CDR3 contains 13 residues. The CDR3 loop reads CAWSSGNAHGYTF. DNA of the CDR3: TGTGCCTGGAGCTCAGGGAATGCTCATGGCTACACCTTC. The variable domain in full, completed from reference TRBV30 and TRBJ1-2, reads SQTIHQWPATLVQPVGSPLSLECTVEGTSNPNLYWYRQAAGRGLQLLFYSVGIGQISSEVPQNLSASRPQDRQFILSSKKLLLSDSGFYLCAWSSGNAHGYTFGSGTRLTVV.

This clone is a singleton in its sample. The CDR3 DNA reads as TGCGCCAGCAGCCTCTTTGCATCTTCCGCGAACACTGAAGCTTTCTTT. Its translation is CASSLFASSANTEAFF. The gene calls are TRBV5-1 and TRBJ1-1; no clear D gene. This CDR3 is 16 amino acids long. Germline V gene sequence: CDR1 SGHRS, CDR2 YFSETQ. Deletions cut 4 bases from V and 1 base from J, with 17 bases between.

This rearrangement joins TRBV5-4 to TRBJ1-2; 8 nucleotides agree with TRBD1. The CDR3 sequence is 16 residues long. Trimming cost V 6 bases and J 1 base; bases outside gene matches: 11. Germline CDR1 SGHNT, CDR2 YYREEE (reference sequence). The CDR3 DNA reads as TGTGCCAGCACCCAGAATTTGGGACAGGTTAACTATGGCTACACCTTC. Protein: CASTQNLGQVNYGYTF.